Only a few counts were recorded for the clone carrying this TCR beta chain. Its antigen remains unidentified. This CDR3 region has 16 residues. V lost 2 bases and J 2 bases, leaving 13 bases between the germline ends. The germline V gene encodes CDR1 KGHSH and CDR2 LQKENI. The data belong to a study of T-cell memory formation after mild COVID-19. Study findings and constraints: Among CD4+ contracting clones, most were CM and EM, and CD8+ ones EMRA. Some SARS-CoV-2-responding clones were already detected in memory before infection. Whereas later expanders leaned CD4+, clones contracting day 15 to 85 showed a balanced CD4/CD8 makeup.

TCRdb analysed the 5' RACE reads with MiXCR anew, one entry per CDR3 protein. Altogether 120,000 or so distinct CDR3 sequences are present, 15% to 20% being singletons, with the ten largest covering 5.2%. Sequenced input: PBMCs or a T cell subset sorted from them (not recorded which). The source of this sequence is a man aged 18 to 35 who had mild COVID-19 (a few samples of this study predate the infection). Cell type and time point are not known. This sequence joins TRBV18 and TRBJ1-3, with D tentatively TRBD1 (5 bases). CDR3: CASSPLTDLPGNTIYF. CDR3 coding DNA: TGTGCCAGCTCACCATTGACAGATCTGCCTGGAAACACCATATATTTT.